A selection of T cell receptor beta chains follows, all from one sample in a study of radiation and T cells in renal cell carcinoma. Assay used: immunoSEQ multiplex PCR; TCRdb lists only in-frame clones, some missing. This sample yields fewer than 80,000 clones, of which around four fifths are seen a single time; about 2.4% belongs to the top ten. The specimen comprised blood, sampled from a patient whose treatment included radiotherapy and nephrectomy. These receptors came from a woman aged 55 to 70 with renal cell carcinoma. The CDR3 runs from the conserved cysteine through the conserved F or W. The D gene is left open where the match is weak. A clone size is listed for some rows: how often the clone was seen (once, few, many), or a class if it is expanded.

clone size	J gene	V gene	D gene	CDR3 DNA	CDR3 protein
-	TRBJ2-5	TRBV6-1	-	TGTGCCAGCTATAAGGGGGTGGGGGAGACCCAGTACTTC	CASYKGVGETQYF
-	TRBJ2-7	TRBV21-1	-	TGTGCCAGCAATAGGGCTGACGAGCAGTACTTC	CASNRADEQYF
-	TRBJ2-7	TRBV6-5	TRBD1	TGTGCCAGCATGGTCACTGGGACAGGGACCTACGAGCAGTACTTC	CASMVTGTGTYEQYF
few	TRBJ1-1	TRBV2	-	TGTGCCAGCAGAGGCGGGAACAAAGCTTTCTTT	CASRGGNKAFF
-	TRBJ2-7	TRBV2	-	TGTGCCAGCAGCTCGACCTCCTACGAGCAGTACTTC	CASSSTSYEQYF
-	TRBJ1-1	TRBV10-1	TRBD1	TGCGCCAGCAGTGAGGGACAGGGACTAGAAGCTTTCTTT	CASSEGQGLEAFF
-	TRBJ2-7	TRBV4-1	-	TGCGCCAGCAGCCTCCGAAGGACAGAAAACTACGAGCAGTACTTC	CASSLRRTENYEQYF
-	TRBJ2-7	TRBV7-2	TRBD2	TGTGCCAGCAGCTCCCCCGGGGGGACCTACGAGCAGTACTTC	CASSSPGGTYEQYF
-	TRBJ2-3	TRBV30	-	TGTGCCTGGAGTGACCCGCGCAGGGGCGGTGGTACGCAGTATTTT	CAWSDPRRGGGTQYF
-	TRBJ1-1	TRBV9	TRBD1	TGTGCCAGCAGTGTGGCCGGGACAGGGTATGAAGCTTTCTTT	CASSVAGTGYEAFF
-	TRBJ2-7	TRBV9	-	TGTGCCAGCAGCCTACTCACCTACGAGCAGTACTTC	CASSLLTYEQYF
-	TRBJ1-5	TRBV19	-	TGTGCCAGTAGTATCACGGGGATAGGTCAGCCCCAGCATTTT	CASSITGIGQPQHF
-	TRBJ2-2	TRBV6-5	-	TGTGCCATTCGACAGCCGAACACCGGGGAGCTGTTTTTT	CAIRQPNTGELFF
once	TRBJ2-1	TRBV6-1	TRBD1	TGTGCCAGCAGTGCGCAAGGGACAGGATACAATGAGCAGTTCTTC	CASSAQGTGYNEQFF
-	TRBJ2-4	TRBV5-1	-	TGCGCCAGCAGCTTGGGGGTAGCCAAAAACATTCAGTACTTC	CASSLGVAKNIQYF
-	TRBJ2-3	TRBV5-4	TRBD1	TGTGCCAGCAGCTTGGCCGTAGGGTTGGGACAGGGTTCAGATACGCAGTATTTT	CASSLAVGLGQGSDTQYF
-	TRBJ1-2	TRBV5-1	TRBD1	TGCGCCAGCAGCTTGGAGCCAGGGGGAGGGGGCTACACCTTC	CASSLEPGGGGYTF
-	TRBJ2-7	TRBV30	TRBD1	TGTGCCTGGAGTCCCCGGGACAGGGGGCTTTACGAGCAGTACTTC	CAWSPRDRGLYEQYF
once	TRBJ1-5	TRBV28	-	TGTGCCAGCAGTTTTTATGAGCAGCCCCAGCATTTT	CASSFYEQPQHF
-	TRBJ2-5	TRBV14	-	TGTGCCAGCAGCTTACCTAGGGGGACATTACAAGAGACCCAGTACTTC	CASSLPRGTLQETQYF
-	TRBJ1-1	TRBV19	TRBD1	TGTGCCAGTAGTATAATCGGGGGACAGGGGACCCTCGGAGCTTTCTTT	CASSIIGGQGTLGAFF
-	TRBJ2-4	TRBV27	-	TGTGCCAGCAGTTACACCTCCAAAAACATTCAGTACTTC	CASSYTSKNIQYF
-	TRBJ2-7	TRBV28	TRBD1	TGTGCCAGCAGTTTATACTGGGACAGTTTCTTCTACGAGCAGTACTTC	CASSLYWDSFFYEQYF
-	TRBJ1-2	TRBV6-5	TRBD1	TGTGCCAGCAGTTCACAGGGGGGGCACTATGGCTACACCTTC	CASSSQGGHYGYTF
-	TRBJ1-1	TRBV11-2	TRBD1	TGTGCCAGCAGCTTCGAATTTAGGGGGCCCACTGAAGCTTTCTTT	CASSFEFRGPTEAFF
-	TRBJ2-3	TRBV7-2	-	TGTGCCAGCAGCTTAGGGGGCGGGGCGCCCGATACGCAGTATTTT	CASSLGGGAPDTQYF
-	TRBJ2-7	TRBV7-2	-	TGTGCCAGCAGCTTGGAGTACGAGCAGTACTTC	CASSLEYEQYF
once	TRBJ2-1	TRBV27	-	TGTGCCAGCTGGACGGGTTTCGGCGATGAGCAGTTCTTC	CASWTGFGDEQFF
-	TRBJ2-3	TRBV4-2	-	TGTGCCAGCAGCCACCTACAAGATACGCAGTATTTT	CASSHLQDTQYF
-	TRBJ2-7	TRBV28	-	TGTGCCAGCAGTTTATCAGGCCCGTCCTACGAGCAGTACTTC	CASSLSGPSYEQYF
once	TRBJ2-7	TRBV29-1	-	TGCAGCGTTGAGCGGGACGTGGGCGACGAGCAGTACTTC	CSVERDVGDEQYF
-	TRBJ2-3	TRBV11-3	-	TGTGCCAGCAGCGCCGCGGGACCCAGCACAGATACGCAGTATTTT	CASSAAGPSTDTQYF
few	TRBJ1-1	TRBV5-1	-	TGCGCCAGCAGCTTGTCTAACCAGGCTGAAGCTTTCTTT	CASSLSNQAEAFF
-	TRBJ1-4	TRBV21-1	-	TGTGCCAGCAGCAAAGAGGGGACAGGGGATGAAAAACTGTTTTTT	CASSKEGTGDEKLFF
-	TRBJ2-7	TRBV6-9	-	TGTGCCAGCAGGTGGACAGCCGCCTACGAGCAGTACTTC	CASRWTAAYEQYF
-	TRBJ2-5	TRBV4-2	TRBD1	TGTGCCAGCAGCCAAGGGGCCCCGACAGGGAAAGAGACCCAGTACTTC	CASSQGAPTGKETQYF
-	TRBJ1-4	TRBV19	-	TGTGCCAGTAGTATCCTCCTGGGGGCAACTAATGAAAAACTGTTTTTT	CASSILLGATNEKLFF
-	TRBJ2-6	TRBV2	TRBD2	TGTGCCAGCAGAGAACCGGGGGGACCCTCTGGGGCCAACGTCCTGACTTTC	CASREPGGPSGANVLTF
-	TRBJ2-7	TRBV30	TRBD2	TGTGCCTGGTTGGCGCGGGAGTCGTACGAGCAGTACTTC	CAWLARESYEQYF
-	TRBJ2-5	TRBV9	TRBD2	TGTGCCAGCAGCGGAGGGACTAGCAGCCAAGAGACCCAGTACTTC	CASSGGTSSQETQYF
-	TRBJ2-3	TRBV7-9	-	TGTGCCAGCAGCCAAAAACAGGGTAATTCAGATACGCAGTATTTT	CASSQKQGNSDTQYF
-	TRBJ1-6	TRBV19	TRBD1	TGTGCCAGTAGTATAGCAGGGGGCAATTCACCCCTCCACTTT	CASSIAGGNSPLHF
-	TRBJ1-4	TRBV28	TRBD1	TGTGCCAGCAGTTCCCGACAGGGGGCGGTTAATGAAAAACTGTTTTTT	CASSSRQGAVNEKLFF
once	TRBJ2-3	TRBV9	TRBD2	TGTGCCAGCAGCTCCCGGACTAGCGGGCGGACAGATACGCAGTATTTT	CASSSRTSGRTDTQYF
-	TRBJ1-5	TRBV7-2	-	TGTGCCAGCAGCTTAGATCGGGGGAATCAGCCCCAGCATTTT	CASSLDRGNQPQHF
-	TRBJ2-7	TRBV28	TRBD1	TGTGCCAGCAGTTTGACAGGGGGCAGCTACGAGCAGTACTTC	CASSLTGGSYEQYF
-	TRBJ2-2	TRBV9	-	TGTGCCAGCAGCGTAGCCCGGCAGGCGAACACCGGGGAGCTGTTTTTT	CASSVARQANTGELFF
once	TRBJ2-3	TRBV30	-	TGTGCCTGGAGCAAAGTGGGCGGCCTTACGGATACGCAGTATTTT	CAWSKVGGLTDTQYF
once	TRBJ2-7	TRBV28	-	TGTGCCAGCAGCATAGATATAGGCTACGAGCAGTACTTC	CASSIDIGYEQYF
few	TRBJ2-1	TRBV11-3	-	TGTGCCAGCAGCTCCCACTCCTACAATGAGCAGTTCTTC	CASSSHSYNEQFF
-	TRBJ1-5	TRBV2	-	TGTGCCAGCAGCGTCGGGACACAAAATCAGCCCCAGCATTTT	CASSVGTQNQPQHF
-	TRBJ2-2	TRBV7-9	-	TGTGCCAGCAGCCACCCCAGGGGCCCGAACACCGGGGAGCTGTTTTTT	CASSHPRGPNTGELFF
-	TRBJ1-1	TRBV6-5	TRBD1	TGTGCCAGCAGCATGCCAGGGGGAATTGTGAAAGCTTTCTTT	CASSMPGGIVKAFF
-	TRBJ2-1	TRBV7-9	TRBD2	TGTGCCAGCAGCTTAGAGCGGGGGTACAATGAGCAGTTCTTC	CASSLERGYNEQFF
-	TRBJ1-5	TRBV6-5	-	TGTGCCAGCAGCTCAGGAGGGGTTGGCAATCAGCCCCAGCATTTT	CASSSGGVGNQPQHF
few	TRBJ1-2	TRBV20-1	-	TGCAGTGCCGACAGGATTGATGGCTACACCTTC	CSADRIDGYTF
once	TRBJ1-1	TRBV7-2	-	TGTGCCAGCAAGGTTGCGGGAACTGAAGCTTTCTTT	CASKVAGTEAFF
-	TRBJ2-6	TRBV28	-	TGTGCCAGTAGATCGTCCGGGGCCAACGTCCTGACTTTC	CASRSSGANVLTF